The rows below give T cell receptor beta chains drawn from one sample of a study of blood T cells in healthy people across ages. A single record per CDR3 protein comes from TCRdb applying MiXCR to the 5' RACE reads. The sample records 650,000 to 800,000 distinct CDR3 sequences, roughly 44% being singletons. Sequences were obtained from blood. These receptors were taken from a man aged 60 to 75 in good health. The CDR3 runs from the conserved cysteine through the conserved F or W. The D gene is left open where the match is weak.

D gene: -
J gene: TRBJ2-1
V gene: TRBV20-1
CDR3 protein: CSAPRDVTSYNEQFF

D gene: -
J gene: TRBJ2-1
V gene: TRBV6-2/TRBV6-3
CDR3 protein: CASSWAPAPYNEQFF

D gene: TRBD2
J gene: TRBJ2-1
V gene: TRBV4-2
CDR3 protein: CASSHTGLAGGGQGDEQFF

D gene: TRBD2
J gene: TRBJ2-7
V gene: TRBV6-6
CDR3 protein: CASSPVAGGPNEQYF

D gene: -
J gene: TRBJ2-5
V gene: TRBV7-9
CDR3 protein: CASSNWDSKAETQYF

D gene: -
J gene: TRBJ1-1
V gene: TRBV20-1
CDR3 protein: CSARDWRQLNTEAFF

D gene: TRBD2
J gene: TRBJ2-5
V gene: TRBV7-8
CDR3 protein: CASSHGLAGVQETQYF

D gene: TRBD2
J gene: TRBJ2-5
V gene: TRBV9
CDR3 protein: CASSERGGQSETQYF

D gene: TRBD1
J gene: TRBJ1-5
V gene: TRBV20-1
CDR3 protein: CSASRGLGGQPQHF

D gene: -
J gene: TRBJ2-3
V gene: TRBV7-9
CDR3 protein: CASSSLPYDTQYF

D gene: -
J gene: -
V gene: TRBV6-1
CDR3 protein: CASSEAWRTSSGEQYF

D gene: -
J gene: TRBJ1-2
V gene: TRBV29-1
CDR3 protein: CSVEDGYTF

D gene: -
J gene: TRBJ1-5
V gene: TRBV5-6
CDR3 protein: CASSFRAVSNQPQHF

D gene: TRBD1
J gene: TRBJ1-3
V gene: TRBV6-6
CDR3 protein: CASSYLSPGQGNTIYF

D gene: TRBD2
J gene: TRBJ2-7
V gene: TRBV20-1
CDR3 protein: CSAREAGVPSGEQYF

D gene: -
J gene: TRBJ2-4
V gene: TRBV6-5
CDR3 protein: CASSYDREAPKNIQYF

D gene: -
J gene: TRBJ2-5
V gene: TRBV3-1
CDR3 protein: CASSQVLSGYVGQETQYF

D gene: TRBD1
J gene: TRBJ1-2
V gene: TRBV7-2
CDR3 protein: CASSFGDRGDYGYTF

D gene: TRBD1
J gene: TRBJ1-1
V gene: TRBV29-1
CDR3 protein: CSVENRGVAFF

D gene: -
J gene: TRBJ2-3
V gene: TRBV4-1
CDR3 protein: CASSQVPAPDTQYF

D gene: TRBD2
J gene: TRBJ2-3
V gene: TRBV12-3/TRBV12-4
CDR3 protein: CASSWTSGDTDTQYF

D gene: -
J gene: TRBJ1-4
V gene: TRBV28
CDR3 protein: CASSLQGTATNEKLFF

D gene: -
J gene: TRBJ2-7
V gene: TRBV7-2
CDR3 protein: CASSVGESYEQYF

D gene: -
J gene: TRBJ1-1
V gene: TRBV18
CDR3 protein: CASSTKGYTEAFF

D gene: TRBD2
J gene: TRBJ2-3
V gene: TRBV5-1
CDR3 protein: CASSSLTSGGGADTQYF

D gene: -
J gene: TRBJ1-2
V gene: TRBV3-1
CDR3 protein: CASSQEGLAGGYTF

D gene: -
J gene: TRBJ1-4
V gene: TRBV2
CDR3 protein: CATTKGAGVSEKLFF

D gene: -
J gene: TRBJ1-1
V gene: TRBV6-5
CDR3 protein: CASNRQMNTEAFF

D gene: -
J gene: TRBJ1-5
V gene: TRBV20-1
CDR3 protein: CSARDRDGHFNQPQHF

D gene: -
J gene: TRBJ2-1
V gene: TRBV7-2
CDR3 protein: CASSLGSGRYNEQFF

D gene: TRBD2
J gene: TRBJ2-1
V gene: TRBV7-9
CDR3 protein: CASSLQGPRGDEQFF

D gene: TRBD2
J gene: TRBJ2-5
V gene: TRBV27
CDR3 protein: CASSTAGGPREQYF

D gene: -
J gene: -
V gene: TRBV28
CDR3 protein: CASSLSGVKAGQSSYNEQYF

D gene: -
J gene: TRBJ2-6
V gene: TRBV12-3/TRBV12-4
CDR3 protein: CASRSTGTGANVLTF

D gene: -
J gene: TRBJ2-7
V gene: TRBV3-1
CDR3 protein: CASSHLQGEQYF

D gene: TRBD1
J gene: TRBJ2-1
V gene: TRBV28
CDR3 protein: CASRADRAGSYNEQFF

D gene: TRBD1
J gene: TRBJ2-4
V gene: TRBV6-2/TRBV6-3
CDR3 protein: CASSPWGRGPSNIQYF

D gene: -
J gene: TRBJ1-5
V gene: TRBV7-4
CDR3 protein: CASSLAIVQPQHF

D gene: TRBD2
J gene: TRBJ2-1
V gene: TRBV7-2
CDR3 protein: CASSLEGLAVSYNEQFF

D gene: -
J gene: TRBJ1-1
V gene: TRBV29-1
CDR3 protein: CSGLTVGDAFF

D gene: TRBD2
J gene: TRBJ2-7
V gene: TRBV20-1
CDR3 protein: CSATGGRAYEQYF

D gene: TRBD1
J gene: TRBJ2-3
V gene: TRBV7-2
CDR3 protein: CASSLGTGVDTQYF

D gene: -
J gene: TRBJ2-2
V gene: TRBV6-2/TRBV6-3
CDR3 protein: CASSYRQANTGELFF

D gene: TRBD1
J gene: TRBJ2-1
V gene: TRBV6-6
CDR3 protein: CASSYGNRGNEQFF

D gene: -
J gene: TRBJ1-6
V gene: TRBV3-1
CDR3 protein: CASRLSTTSPLHF

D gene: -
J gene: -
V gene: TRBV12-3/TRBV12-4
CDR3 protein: CASSLSPGVSEQYF

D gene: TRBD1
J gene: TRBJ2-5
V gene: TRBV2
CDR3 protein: CASSKPAGGAETQYF

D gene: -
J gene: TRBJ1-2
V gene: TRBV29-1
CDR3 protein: CSVEAGGGYTF

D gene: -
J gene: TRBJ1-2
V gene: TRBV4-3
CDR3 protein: CASSPPNWVDGYTF

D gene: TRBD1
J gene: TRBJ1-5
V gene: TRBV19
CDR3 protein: CASSAQGARYQPQHF

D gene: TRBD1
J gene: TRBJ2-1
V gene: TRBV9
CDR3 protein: CASAKSPTGEETQFF

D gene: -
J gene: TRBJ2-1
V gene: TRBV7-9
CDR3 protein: CASSPPADNNEQFF

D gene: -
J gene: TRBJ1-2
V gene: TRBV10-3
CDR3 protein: CAITPTQANYGYTF

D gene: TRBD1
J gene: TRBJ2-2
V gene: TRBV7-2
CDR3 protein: CASSVVGTGATGELFF

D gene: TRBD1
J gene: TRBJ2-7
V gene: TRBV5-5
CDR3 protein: CASSLGTGQFYEQYF

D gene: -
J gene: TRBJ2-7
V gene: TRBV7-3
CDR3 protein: CASSLFQGGSYNEQYF

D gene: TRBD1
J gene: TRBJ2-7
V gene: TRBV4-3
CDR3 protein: CASSRLQGSSYEQYF

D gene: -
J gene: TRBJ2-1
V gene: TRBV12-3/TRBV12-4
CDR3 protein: CASRKRGGGTYNEQFF

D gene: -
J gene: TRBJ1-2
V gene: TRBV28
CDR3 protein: CASSTSPWGDYTF